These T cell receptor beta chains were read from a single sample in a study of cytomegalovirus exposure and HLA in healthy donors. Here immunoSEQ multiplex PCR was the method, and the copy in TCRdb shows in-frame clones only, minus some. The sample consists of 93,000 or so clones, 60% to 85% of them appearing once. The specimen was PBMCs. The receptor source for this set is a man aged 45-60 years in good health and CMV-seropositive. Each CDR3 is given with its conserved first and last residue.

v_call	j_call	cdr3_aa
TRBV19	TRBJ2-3	CASSIKFEAGLSGPQDTQYF
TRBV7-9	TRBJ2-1	CASSKAGTSGTTKFDEQFF
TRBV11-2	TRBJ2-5	CASSLISADRGEETQYF
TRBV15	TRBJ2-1	CATSRDKRPPFDEQFF
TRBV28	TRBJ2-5	CASLAGGIGETQYF
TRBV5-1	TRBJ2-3	CASSLVSGDTDTQYF
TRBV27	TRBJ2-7	CASSRSYEQYF
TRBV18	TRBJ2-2	CASSPTSGRALTGELFF
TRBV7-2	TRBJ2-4	CASSLSSGKLAKNIQYF
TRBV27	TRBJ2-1	CASSLSLTYNEQFF
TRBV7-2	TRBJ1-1	CASSLDTGGLRNTEAFF
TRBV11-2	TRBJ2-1	CASSLVRVTYNEQFF
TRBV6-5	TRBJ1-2	CASSYQGQGLGYTF
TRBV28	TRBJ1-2	CASSSGQGAFGYTF
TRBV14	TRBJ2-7	CASSRRGLAQKDFYEQYF
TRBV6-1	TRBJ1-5	CASKDRGNQPQHF
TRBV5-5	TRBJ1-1	CASSSRGTGGNTEAFF
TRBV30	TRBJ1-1	CAWSLMNTEAFF
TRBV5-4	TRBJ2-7	CASSLPSGDHYEQYF
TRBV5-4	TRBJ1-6	CASSETGGSKSLHF
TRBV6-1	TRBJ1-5	CASSEGSGQPQHF
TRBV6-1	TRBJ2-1	CASSEGYLAGYNEQFF
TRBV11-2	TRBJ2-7	CASSWTSGNSYEQYF
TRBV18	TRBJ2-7	CASSPPGGLAGAYEQYF
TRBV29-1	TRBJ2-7	CSVDCDKDTAYEQYF
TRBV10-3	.	CAISRGGHEQYF
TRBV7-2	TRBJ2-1	CASSSDPGLVINEQFF
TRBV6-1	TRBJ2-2	CASSPDRYTGELFF
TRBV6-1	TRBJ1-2	CASSAADYGYTF
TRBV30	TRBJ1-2	CAWSGLTGLYGYTF
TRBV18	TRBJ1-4	CASSPPPAGNEKLFF
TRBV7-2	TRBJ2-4	CASKGGGPKNIQYF
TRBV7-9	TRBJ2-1	CASRTSGSRNEQFF
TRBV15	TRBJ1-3	CATSRDSSTIYF
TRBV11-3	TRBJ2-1	CASSPRDSNEQFF
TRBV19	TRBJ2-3	CASSMWRETYTQYF
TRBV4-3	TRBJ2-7	CASSQGSGGSYEQYF
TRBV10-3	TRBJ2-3	CAISGTGKTDTQYF
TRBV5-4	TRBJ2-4	CASSNRDLAKNIQYF
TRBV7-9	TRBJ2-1	CASSSEGSSGHNEQFF
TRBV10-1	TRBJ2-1	CASSLSGRGNEQFF
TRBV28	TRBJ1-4	CASSLFGAANEKLFF
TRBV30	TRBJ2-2	CAWRPLAENTGELFF
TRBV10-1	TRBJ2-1	CANATGGYGNEQFF
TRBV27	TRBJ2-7	CASGRSATSGAPYEQYF